One T cell receptor beta chain is described in this entry. The same CDR3 arises from other DNA sequences in this sample as well. Per the authors' pipeline: Estimation of nucleated cell counts relied on the amplification of reference gene primers. The repertoire was sequenced with immunoSEQ multiplex PCR; TCRdb's copy has only in-frame clones and lacks some. The D gene and trimming were derived from the DNA, and the V and J assignments and clone size from that table. The table records 350,000 to 450,000 clones, 89% of them present only once. These data belong to a study of blood T cell repertoires in COVID-19. Study-wide context: In each case, the material was cDNA or gDNA derived from T cells, B-cell-depleted T cells, or PBMCs.

The CDR3 spans 13 residues. CDR1 is GTSNPN and CDR2 is SVGIG in the germline V gene (reference sequence). V shed 1 base and J 4 bases; nucleotides not matched to a gene: 1. This TCR was sampled from a middle-aged woman with COVID-19, enrolled during active disease. Sequencing was done on a sample of peripheral blood. The V call is TRBV30, the J call TRBJ1-5, with 7 bases lining up with TRBD1. The CDR3 region is CAWSGTGNQPQHF. CDR3 nucleotides: TGTGCCTGGAGTGGGACAGGTAATCAGCCCCAGCATTTT.